This T cell receptor beta chain came from a study of shared T cell receptors in the human thymus. Profiled with immunoSEQ multiplex PCR; TCRdb holds only in-frame clones, not every one. The table includes more than 300,000 clones, about 95% detected once. The TCR sequence derives from a human donor. The source material was thymocytes.

This CDR3 is CASSFHSGRNTGELFF. In DNA, the CDR3 is TGTGCCAGCAGTTTTCACAGCGGGAGGAACACCGGGGAGCTGTTTTTT. The chain recombines TRBV28 with TRBJ2-2; TRBD2 agrees at 8 bases. Germline lookup yields CDR1 MDHEN and CDR2 SYDVKM. The CDR3 is made up of 16 amino acids. V lost 3 bases and J lost 1; bases outside the gene matches: 4. Filled out from reference TRBV28 and TRBJ2-2, the complete variable domain reads DVKVTQSSRYLVKRTGEKVFLECVQDMDHENMFWYRQDPGLGLRLIYFSYDVKMKEKGDIPEGYSVSREKKERFSLILESASTNQTSMYLCASSFHSGRNTGELFFGEGSRLTVL.